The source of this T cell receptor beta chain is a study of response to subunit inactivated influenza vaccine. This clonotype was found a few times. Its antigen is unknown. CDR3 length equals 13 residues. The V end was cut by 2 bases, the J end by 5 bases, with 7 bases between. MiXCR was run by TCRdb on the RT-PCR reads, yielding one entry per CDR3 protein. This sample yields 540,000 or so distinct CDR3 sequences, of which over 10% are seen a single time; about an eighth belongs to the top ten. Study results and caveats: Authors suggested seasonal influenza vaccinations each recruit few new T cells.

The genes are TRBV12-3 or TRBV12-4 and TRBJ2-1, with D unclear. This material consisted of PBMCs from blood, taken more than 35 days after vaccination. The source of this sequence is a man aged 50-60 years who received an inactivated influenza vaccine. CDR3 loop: CASSLNLNNEQFF. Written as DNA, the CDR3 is TGTGCCAGCAGTTTAAACCTCAACAATGAGCAGTTCTTC.